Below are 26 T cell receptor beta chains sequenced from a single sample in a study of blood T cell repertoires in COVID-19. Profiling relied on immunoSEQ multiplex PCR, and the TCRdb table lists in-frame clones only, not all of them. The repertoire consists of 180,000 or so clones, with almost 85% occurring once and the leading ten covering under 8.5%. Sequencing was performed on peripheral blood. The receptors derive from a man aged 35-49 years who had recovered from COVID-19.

The CDR3 sequence: CASSESKAGENEQFF. The CDR3 DNA sequence: TGCGCCAGCAGTGAGTCGAAGGCAGGGGAAAATGAGCAGTTCTTC. The chain couples TRBV10-1 to TRBJ2-1; D perhaps matches TRBD1 (6 bases). CDR1 WNHNN and CDR2 SYGVQD come from the germline V gene (reference sequence). V was pared by 0 bases and J by 7 bases, with 13 bases between. The CDR3 consists of 15 residues.

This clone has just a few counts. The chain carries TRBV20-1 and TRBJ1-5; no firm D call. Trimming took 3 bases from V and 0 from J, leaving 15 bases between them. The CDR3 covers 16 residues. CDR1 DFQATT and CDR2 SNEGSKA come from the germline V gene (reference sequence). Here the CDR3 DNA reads TGCAGTGCTAGTTTAAACGGGATCACTAGCAATCAGCCCCAGCATTTT. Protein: CSASLNGITSNQPQHF.

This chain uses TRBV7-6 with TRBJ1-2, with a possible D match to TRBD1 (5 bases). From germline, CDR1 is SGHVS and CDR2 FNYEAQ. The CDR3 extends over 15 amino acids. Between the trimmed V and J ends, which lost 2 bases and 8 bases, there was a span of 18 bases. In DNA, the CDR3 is TGTGCCAGCAGCTTACAAGGCGGGGGAATTGACGGCTACACCTTC. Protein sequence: CASSLQGGGIDGYTF.

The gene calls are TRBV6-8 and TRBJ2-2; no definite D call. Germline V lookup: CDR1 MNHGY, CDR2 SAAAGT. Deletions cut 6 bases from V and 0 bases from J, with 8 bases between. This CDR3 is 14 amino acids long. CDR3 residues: CASSLEPNTGELFF. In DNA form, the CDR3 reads TGTGCCAGCAGCCTAGAGCCGAACACCGGGGAGCTGTTTTTT.

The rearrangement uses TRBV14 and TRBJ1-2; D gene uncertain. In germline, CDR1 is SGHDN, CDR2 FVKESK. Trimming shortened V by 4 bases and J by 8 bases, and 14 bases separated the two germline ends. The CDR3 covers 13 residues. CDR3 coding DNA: TGTGCCAGCAGCCCGGGAGCCGCTCTAGGCTACACCTTC. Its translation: CASSPGAALGYTF.

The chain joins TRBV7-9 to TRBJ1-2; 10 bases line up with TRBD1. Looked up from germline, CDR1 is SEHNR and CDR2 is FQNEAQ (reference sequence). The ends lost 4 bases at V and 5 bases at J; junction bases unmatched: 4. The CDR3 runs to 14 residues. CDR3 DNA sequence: TGTGCCAGCAGCTCGGGACAGGGGCGGTATGGCTACACCTTC. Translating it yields CASSSGQGRYGYTF.

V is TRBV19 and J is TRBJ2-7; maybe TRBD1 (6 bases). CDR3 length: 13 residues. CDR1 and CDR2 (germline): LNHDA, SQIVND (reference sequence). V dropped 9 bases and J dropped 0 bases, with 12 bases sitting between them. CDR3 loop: CASQGTLSYEQYF. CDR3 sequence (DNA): TGTGCCAGCCAGGGGACCCTCTCCTACGAGCAGTACTTC.

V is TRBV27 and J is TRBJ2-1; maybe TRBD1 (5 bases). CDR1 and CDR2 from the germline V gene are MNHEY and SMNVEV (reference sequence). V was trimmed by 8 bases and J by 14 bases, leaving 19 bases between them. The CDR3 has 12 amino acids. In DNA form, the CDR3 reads TGTGCCAGCTTGGGGCCCTCCAGGTCTGAGTTCTTC. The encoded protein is CASLGPSRSEFF.

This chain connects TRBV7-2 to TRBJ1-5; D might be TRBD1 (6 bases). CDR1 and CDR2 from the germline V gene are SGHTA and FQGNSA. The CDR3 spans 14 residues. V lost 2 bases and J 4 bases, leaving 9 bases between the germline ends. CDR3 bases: TGTGCCAGCAGCTTAACCCAGGGGAATCAGCCCCAGCATTTT. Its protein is CASSLTQGNQPQHF. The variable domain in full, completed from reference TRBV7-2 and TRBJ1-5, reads GAGVSQSPSNKVTEKGKDVELRCDPISGHTALYWYRQSLGQGLEFLIYFQGNSAPDKSGLPSDRFSAERTGGSVSTLTIQRTQQEDSAVYLCASSLTQGNQPQHFGDGTRLSIL.

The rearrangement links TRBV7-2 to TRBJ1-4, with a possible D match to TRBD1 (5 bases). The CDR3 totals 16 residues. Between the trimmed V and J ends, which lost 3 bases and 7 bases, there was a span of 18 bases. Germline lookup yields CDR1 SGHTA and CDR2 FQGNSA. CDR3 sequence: CASSLGGPGMGEKLFF. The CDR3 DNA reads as TGTGCCAGCAGCTTGGGAGGGCCAGGGATGGGTGAAAAACTGTTTTTT.

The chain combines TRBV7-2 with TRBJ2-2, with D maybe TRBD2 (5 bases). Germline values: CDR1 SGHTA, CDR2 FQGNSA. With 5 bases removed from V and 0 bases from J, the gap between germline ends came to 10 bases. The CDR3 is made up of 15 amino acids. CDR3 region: CASSPAVSNTGELFF. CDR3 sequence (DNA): TGTGCCAGCAGCCCAGCGGTTTCGAACACCGGGGAGCTGTTTTTT.

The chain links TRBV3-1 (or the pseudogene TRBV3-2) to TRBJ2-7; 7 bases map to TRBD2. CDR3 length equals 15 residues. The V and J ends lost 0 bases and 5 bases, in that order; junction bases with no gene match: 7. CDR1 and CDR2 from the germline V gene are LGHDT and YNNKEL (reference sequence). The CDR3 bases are TGTGCCAGCAGCCAAGACGTAGCGGGTCGCGACGAGCAGTACTTC. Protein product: CASSQDVAGRDEQYF.

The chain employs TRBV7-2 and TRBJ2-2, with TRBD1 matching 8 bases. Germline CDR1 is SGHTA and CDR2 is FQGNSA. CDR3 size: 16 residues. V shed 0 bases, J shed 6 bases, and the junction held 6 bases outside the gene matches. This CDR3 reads CASSLAPQGASGELFF. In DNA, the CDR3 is TGTGCCAGCAGCTTAGCGCCCCAGGGGGCCTCCGGGGAGCTGTTTTTT.

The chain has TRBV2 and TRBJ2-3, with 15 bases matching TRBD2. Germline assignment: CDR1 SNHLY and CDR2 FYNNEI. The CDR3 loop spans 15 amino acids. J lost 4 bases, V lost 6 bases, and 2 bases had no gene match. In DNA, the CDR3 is TGTGCCAGCAGACGGACTAGCGGGGGGGCAGATACGCAGTATTTT. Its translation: CASRRTSGGADTQYF.

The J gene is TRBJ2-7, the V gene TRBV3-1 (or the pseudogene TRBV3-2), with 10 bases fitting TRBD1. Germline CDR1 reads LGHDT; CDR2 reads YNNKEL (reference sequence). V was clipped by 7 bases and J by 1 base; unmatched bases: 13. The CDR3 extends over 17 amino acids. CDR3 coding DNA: TGTGCCAGCACCACTAGGCGGGGACAGGGGCCGTCCTACGAGCAGTACTTC. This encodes CASTTRRGQGPSYEQYF.

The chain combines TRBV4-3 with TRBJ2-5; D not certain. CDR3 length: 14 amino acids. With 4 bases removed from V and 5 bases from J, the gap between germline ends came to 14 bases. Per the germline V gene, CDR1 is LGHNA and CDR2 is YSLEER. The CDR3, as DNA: TGCGCCAGCAGCCCCCTAGTCATTCGGGAGACCCAGTACTTC. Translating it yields CASSPLVIRETQYF.

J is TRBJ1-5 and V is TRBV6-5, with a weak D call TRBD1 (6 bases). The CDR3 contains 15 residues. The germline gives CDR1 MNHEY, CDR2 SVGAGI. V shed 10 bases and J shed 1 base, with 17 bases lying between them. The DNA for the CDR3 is TGTGCCACTCGGACAGTGGGTACGAGCAATCAGCCCCAGCATTTT. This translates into CATRTVGTSNQPQHF.

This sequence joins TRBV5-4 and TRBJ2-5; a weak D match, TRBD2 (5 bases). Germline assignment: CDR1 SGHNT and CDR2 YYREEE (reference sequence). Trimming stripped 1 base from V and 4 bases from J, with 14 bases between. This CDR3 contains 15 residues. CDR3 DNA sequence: TGTGCCAGCAGCTTGAGAAGCGACGGAGGAGAGACCCAGTACTTC. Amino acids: CASSLRSDGGETQYF.

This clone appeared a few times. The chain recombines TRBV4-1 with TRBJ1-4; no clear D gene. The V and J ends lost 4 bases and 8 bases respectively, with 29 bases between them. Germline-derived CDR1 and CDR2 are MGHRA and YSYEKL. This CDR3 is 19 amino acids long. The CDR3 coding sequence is TGCGCCAGCAGCCCAGATCGGCGAGGGAAAGGTAAGGTTGGGGAAAAACTGTTTTTT. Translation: CASSPDRRGKGKVGEKLFF.

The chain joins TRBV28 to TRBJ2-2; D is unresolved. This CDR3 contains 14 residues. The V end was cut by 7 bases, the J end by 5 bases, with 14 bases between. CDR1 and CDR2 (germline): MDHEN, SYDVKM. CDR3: CASIGGVKTGELFF. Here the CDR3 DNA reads TGTGCCAGCATTGGTGGAGTTAAGACCGGGGAGCTGTTTTTT.

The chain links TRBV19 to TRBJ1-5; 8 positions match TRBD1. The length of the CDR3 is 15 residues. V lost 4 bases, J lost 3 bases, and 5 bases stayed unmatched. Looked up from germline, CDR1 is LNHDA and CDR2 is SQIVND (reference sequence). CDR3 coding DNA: TGTGCCAGTAGTAAGGGACAGGCTCTCAATCAGCCCCAGCATTTT. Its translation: CASSKGQALNQPQHF. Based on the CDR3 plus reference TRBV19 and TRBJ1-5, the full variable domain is DGGITQSPKYLFRKEGQNVTLSCEQNLNHDAMYWYRQDPGQGLRLIYYSQIVNDFQKGDIAEGYSVSREKKESFPLTVTSAQKNPTAFYLCASSKGQALNQPQHFGDGTRLSIL.

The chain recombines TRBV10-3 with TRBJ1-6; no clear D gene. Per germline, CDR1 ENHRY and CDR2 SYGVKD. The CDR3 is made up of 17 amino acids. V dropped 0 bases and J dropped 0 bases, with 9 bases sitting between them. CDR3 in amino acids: CAISESGRSSYNSPLHF. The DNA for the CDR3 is TGTGCCATCAGTGAGTCTGGGAGAAGCTCCTATAATTCACCCCTCCACTTT.

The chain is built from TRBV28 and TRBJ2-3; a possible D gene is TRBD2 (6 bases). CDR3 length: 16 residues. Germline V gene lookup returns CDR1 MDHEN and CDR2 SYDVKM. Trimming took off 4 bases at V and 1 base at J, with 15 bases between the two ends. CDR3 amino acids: CASSSLAELGTDTQYF. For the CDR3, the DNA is TGTGCCAGCAGTTCGTTAGCGGAGCTGGGCACAGATACGCAGTATTTT.

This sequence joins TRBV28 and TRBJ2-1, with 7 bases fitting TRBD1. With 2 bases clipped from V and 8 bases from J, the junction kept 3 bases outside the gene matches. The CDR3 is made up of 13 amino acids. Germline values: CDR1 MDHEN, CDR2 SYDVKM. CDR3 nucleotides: TGTGCCAGCAGTTTAGACAGGGTCGATGAGCAGTTCTTC. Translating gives CASSLDRVDEQFF.

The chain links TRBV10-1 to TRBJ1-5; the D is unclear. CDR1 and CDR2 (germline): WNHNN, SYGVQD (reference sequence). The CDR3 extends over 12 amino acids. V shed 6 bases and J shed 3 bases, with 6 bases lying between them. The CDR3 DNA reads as TGCGCCAGCAGAATTTACAATCAGCCCCAGCATTTT. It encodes CASRIYNQPQHF.

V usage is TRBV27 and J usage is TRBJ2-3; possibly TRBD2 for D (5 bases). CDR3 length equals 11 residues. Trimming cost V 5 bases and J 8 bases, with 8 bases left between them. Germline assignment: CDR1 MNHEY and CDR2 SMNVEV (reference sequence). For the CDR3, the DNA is TGTGCCAGCAGTGACCTAGCTACGCAGTATTTT. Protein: CASSDLATQYF.